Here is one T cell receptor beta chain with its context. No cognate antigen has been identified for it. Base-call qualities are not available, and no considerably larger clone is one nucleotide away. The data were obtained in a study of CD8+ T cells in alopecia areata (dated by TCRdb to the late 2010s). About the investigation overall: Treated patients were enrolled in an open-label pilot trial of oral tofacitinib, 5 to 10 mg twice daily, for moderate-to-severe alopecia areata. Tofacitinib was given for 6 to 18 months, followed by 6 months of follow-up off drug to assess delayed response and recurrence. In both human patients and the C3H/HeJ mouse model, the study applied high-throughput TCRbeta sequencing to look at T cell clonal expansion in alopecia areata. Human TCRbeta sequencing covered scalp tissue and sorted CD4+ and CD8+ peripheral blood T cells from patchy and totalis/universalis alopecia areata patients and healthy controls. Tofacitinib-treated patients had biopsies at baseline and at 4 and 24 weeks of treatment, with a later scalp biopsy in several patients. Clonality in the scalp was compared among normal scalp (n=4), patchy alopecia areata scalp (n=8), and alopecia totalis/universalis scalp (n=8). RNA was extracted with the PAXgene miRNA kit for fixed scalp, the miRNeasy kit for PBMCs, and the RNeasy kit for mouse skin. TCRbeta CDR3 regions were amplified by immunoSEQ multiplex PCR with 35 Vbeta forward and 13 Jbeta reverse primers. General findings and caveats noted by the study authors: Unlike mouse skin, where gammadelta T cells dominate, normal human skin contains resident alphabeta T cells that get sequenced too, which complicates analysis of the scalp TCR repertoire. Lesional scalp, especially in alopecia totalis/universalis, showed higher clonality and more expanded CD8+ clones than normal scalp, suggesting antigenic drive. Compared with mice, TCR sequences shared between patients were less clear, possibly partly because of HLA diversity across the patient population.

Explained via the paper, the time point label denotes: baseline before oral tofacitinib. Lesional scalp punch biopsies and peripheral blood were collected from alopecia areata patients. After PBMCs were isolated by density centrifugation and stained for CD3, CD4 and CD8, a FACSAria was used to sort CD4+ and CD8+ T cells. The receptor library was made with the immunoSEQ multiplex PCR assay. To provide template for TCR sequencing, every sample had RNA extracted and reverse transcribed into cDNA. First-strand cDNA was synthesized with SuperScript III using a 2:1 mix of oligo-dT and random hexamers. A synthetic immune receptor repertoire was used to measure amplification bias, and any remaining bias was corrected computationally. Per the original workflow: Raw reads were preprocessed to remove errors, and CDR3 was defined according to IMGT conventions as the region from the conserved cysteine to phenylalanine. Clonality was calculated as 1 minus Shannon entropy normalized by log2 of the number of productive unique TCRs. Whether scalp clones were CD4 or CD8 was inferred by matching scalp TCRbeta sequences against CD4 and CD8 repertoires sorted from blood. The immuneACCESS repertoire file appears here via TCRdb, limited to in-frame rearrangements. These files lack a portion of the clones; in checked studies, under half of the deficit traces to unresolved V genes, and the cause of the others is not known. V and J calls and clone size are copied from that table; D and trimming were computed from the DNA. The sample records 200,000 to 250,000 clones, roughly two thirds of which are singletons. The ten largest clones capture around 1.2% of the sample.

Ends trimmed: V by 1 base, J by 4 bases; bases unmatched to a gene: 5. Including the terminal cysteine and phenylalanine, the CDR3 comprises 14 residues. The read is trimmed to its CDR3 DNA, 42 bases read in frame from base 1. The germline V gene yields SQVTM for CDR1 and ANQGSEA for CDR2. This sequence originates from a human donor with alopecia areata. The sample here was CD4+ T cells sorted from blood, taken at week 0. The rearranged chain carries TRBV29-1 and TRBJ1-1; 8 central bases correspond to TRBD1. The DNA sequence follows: TGCAGCGTTGAAGCTGGACAGGGAGGCACTGAAGCTTTCTTT. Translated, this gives CSVEAGQGGTEAFF.